These T cell receptor beta chains were read from a single sample in a study of cytomegalovirus exposure and HLA in healthy donors. TCRdb's copy holds only in-frame clones and misses some; the assay was immunoSEQ multiplex PCR. The sample lists 85,000 to 130,000 clones; approximately 72% were seen once. Source material: PBMCs. These TCRs come from a male donor in good health and CMV-seropositive. Both conserved end residues are part of each CDR3. The D gene is left open where the match is weak. The size field is filled for only some rows; it gives once, few, many or a size class.

>once|TRBV5-1|TRBJ2-2|TRBD1
CASSPGDRKNTGELFF
TGCGCCAGCAGCCCAGGGGACAGAAAGAACACCGGGGAGCTGTTTTTT
>NA|TRBV2|TRBJ2-7|TRBD2
CASSGLAEQYF
TGTGCCAGCAGTGGACTAGCTGAGCAGTACTTC
>NA|TRBV4-1|TRBJ2-7|NA
CASSPSLGDNSYEQYF
TGCGCCAGCAGCCCCTCTTTAGGGGACAACTCCTACGAGCAGTACTTC
>NA|TRBV11-2|TRBJ2-1|TRBD1
CASSWPGQGPTNEQFF
TGTGCCAGCAGCTGGCCCGGACAGGGTCCTACGAATGAGCAGTTCTTC
>once|TRBV6-5|TRBJ2-1|NA
CASSYSESLSRDEQFF
TGTGCCAGCAGTTACTCCGAGTCGCTCTCTAGAGATGAGCAGTTCTTC
>NA|TRBV9|TRBJ2-5|TRBD2
CASSVASGGNQETQYF
TGTGCCAGCAGCGTAGCTAGCGGGGGGAACCAAGAGACCCAGTACTTC
>NA|TRBV5-8|TRBJ1-5|NA
CASSFYRVAGNQPQHF
TGTGCCAGCAGCTTTTACAGGGTCGCGGGCAATCAGCCCCAGCATTTT
>NA|TRBV4-3|TRBJ1-1|NA
CASSQGTVKNTEAFF
TGCGCCAGCAGCCAAGGTACAGTGAAGAACACTGAAGCTTTCTTT
>NA|TRBV7-9|TRBJ2-5|NA
CASSLDGGETQYF
TGTGCCAGCAGCTTAGACGGTGGAGAGACCCAGTACTTC
>NA|TRBV4-2|TRBJ2-6|TRBD1
CASSTPPTGLYSGANVLTF
TGTGCCAGCAGCACCCCCCCGACAGGGCTTTACTCTGGGGCCAACGTCCTGACTTTC
>NA|TRBV5-1|TRBJ2-3|TRBD2
CASSLGVAGVDTQYF
TGCGCCAGCAGCTTGGGGGTAGCGGGGGTTGATACGCAGTATTTT
>NA|TRBV10-2|TRBJ2-1|TRBD2
CASSGPRPGRGFF
TGCGCCAGCAGTGGGCCTCGGCCCGGGAGGGGGTTCTTC
>once|TRBV5-6|TRBJ1-2|NA
CASSLFRGPTLYGYTF
TGTGCCAGCAGCTTGTTCAGGGGACCCACCCTCTATGGCTACACCTTC
>NA|TRBV19|TRBJ1-2|NA
CASSRGDRPGYGYTF
TGTGCCAGTAGTCGGGGGGACCGCCCCGGCTATGGCTACACCTTC
>NA|TRBV29-1|TRBJ1-1|NA
CSVESGTEAFF
TGCAGCGTTGAATCCGGGACTGAAGCTTTCTTT
>NA|TRBV27|TRBJ2-2|TRBD1
CASSFPGQGIGELFF
TGTGCCAGCAGTTTTCCCGGACAGGGGATCGGGGAGCTGTTTTTT
>NA|TRBV5-6|TRBJ2-3|NA
CASSRVDTQYF
TGTGCCAGCAGCCGGGTTGATACGCAGTATTTT
>NA|TRBV9|TRBJ2-3|NA
CASSVEQQGGDTQYF
TGTGCCAGCAGCGTAGAGCAACAGGGCGGAGATACGCAGTATTTT
>NA|TRBV29-1|TRBJ2-2|NA
CSVGGGNTGELFF
TGCAGCGTTGGGGGGGGCAACACCGGGGAGCTGTTTTTT
>few|TRBV19|TRBJ2-4|NA
CASNLGVGDIQYF
TGTGCCAGTAACCTCGGGGTTGGCGACATTCAGTACTTC
>few|TRBV9|TRBJ1-5|TRBD1
CASSVGQGSNQPQHF
TGTGCCAGCAGCGTAGGACAGGGGAGCAATCAGCCCCAGCATTTT
>NA|TRBV5-6|TRBJ2-3|TRBD2
CASSLGTSLTDTQYF
TGTGCCAGCAGCCTCGGGACTAGCTTAACAGATACGCAGTATTTT
>NA|TRBV19|TRBJ2-7|NA
CASSINPSYEQYF
TGTGCCAGTAGTATTAATCCCTCCTACGAGCAGTACTTC
>NA|TRBV11-3|TRBJ1-6|TRBD1
CASSSRDRGPLHF
TGTGCCAGCAGCTCCCGGGACAGGGGTCCCCTCCACTTT
>NA|TRBV30|TRBJ2-7|NA
CAWDTTGRYEQYF
TGTGCCTGGGATACCACAGGACGCTACGAGCAGTACTTC
>NA|TRBV6-6|TRBJ1-2|NA
CASSSGSNYGYTF
TGTGCCAGCAGCTCGGGGTCTAACTATGGCTACACCTTC
>NA|TRBV4-3|TRBJ1-6|NA
CASSQRRSYSPLHF
TGCGCCAGCAGCCAAAGGAGGTCGTATTCACCCCTCCACTTT
>once|TRBV30|TRBJ1-5|NA
CAWSVGRGNQPQHF
TGTGCCTGGAGTGTAGGTCGGGGCAATCAGCCCCAGCATTTT
>NA|TRBV5-1|TRBJ1-5|TRBD1
CASSLGGGQADQPQHF
TGCGCCAGCAGCTTGGGAGGGGGACAGGCAGATCAGCCCCAGCATTTT
>NA|TRBV7-2|TRBJ2-7|NA
CASSQGLGEQYF
TGTGCCAGCAGCCAAGGACTCGGCGAGCAGTACTTC
>NA|TRBV19|TRBJ1-3|NA
CASGESRGRNTIYF
TGTGCCAGTGGCGAGAGCAGGGGAAGAAACACCATATATTTT
>NA|TRBV19|TRBJ1-5|NA
CASGTRDQPQHF
TGTGCCAGTGGGACAAGAGATCAGCCCCAGCATTTT
>NA|TRBV5-1|TRBJ2-3|NA
CASSLGSDTNTQYF
TGCGCCAGCAGCTTGGGGTCCGACACGAATACGCAGTATTTT
>once|TRBV2|TRBJ1-2|NA
CASSDGQIYGYTF
TGTGCCAGCAGTGATGGTCAGATCTATGGCTACACCTTC
>NA|TRBV7-2|TRBJ1-4|TRBD1
CASSLGGTENEKLFF
TGTGCCAGCAGCTTAGGGGGGACAGAGAATGAAAAACTGTTTTTT
>few|TRBV7-9|TRBJ1-1|TRBD1
CASSRTGASEAFF
TGTGCCAGCAGCCGTACAGGGGCCTCTGAAGCTTTCTTT
>NA|TRBV15|TRBJ1-4|NA
CATSRDTGNEKLFF
TGTGCCACCAGCAGAGATACAGGAAATGAAAAACTGTTTTTT
>NA|TRBV25-1|TRBJ2-6|TRBD1
CASSLTGDSSGANVLTF
TGTGCCAGCAGCCTTACAGGGGATTCCTCTGGGGCCAACGTCCTGACTTTC
>NA|TRBV11-2|TRBJ1-6|TRBD1
CASSSDRGQRFSSYNSPLHF
TGTGCCAGCAGCTCAGACAGGGGGCAAAGGTTTAGTTCCTATAATTCACCCCTCCACTTT
>NA|TRBV20-1|TRBJ2-7|NA
CSAAGREQYF
TGCAGTGCTGCGGGCAGGGAGCAGTACTTC
>NA|TRBV28|TRBJ2-5|TRBD2
CASSLPLAGGARIDEETQYF
TGTGCCAGCAGCCTACCCCTAGCGGGGGGAGCCAGAATTGACGAAGAGACCCAGTACTTC
>NA|TRBV7-8|TRBJ2-1|NA
CASSLIDKYNEQFF
TGTGCCAGCAGCTTAATTGACAAATACAATGAGCAGTTCTTC
>NA|TRBV18|TRBJ2-3|NA
CASSPLATEDTQYF
TGTGCCAGCTCACCCCTGGCCACAGAGGATACGCAGTATTTT
>NA|TRBV2|TRBJ1-1|NA
CASSENGRRNTEAFF
TGTGCCAGCAGTGAGAATGGGAGGCGGAACACTGAAGCTTTCTTT
>NA|TRBV5-1|TRBJ2-7|TRBD2
CASRKGLATYEQYF
TGCGCCAGCAGGAAGGGACTAGCGACCTACGAGCAGTACTTC
>NA|TRBV11-2|TRBJ1-4|NA
CASSLRGGATNEKLFF
TGTGCCAGCAGCCTCCGAGGCGGAGCAACTAATGAAAAACTGTTTTTT
>NA|TRBV6-5|TRBJ1-2|NA
CASSYSGQIYGYTF
TGTGCCAGCAGTTACAGTGGACAGATTTATGGCTACACCTTC
>NA|TRBV11-2|TRBJ2-4|NA
CASSLPGGGGTIQYF
TGTGCCAGCAGCCTTCCGGGGGGCGGTGGGACCATTCAGTACTTC
>few|TRBV7-9|TRBJ2-2|NA
CASSLVTGDTGELFF
TGTGCCAGCAGCTTAGTTACAGGAGACACCGGGGAGCTGTTTTTT
>NA|TRBV10-3|TRBJ1-1|NA
CAISESLAPEAFF
TGTGCCATCAGTGAGTCCTTGGCCCCAGAAGCTTTCTTT
>once|TRBV2|TRBJ1-1|NA
CASSELQHTEAFF
TGTGCCAGCAGTGAGTTACAGCACACTGAAGCTTTCTTT